This T cell receptor beta chain was identified in a study of cytomegalovirus exposure and HLA in healthy donors. Study-wide results and limits: With later analysis, a missense DCLRE1C variant became linked to TCR beta V- and J-gene trimming.

Looked up from germline, CDR1 is MGHRA and CDR2 is YSYEKL. The CDR3 loop spans 13 amino acids. The V end was cut by 1 base, the J end by 3 bases, with 4 bases between. The PCR employed 60 Vbeta primers together with 13 Jbeta primers. Produced via immunoSEQ multiplex PCR; TCRdb's table is partial and in-frame only. Of 90,000 to 95,000 clones in the sample, roughly 79% were seen once. This clone came up a few times. Antigen specificity is unknown. The chain carries TRBV4-1 and TRBJ1-3; no definite D call. Sequencing was performed on PBMCs. The sequence came from a man younger than 40 in good health and CMV-seronegative. The CDR3 reads CASSQVRGNTIYF. In DNA form, the CDR3 reads TGCGCCAGCAGCCAAGTTCGTGGAAACACCATATATTTT.